A single count supports the clone carrying this TCR beta chain. What it binds is not known. This sample was included in a study of cytomegalovirus exposure and HLA in healthy donors. Study conclusions and caveats: As a later analysis revealed, the rate of TCR association differed by HLA locus, with DRB1 most and HLA-C fewest. Later on, a genetic analysis was performed. It linked a missense variant in DCLRE1C with V- and J-gene trimming of TCR beta. At a 0.05 false discovery rate, a later analysis found approximately 15,000 TCR beta sequences to be associated with HLA alleles.

PCR primers comprised 60 Vbeta and 13 Jbeta primers. Only in-frame clones appear in the TCRdb table, and some are missing; sequencing was by immunoSEQ multiplex PCR. Of about 98,000 clones listed, 69% are singletons. The CDR3 runs to 18 residues. V dropped 4 bases and J dropped 4 bases, with 23 bases sitting between them. The V gene's germline CDR1 is SGHDT and CDR2 YYEEEE. Sequenced input: PBMCs. The TCR was taken from a female donor in good health and CMV-seronegative. This chain links TRBV5-6 with TRBJ2-2, with D possibly being TRBD1 (8 bases). In DNA form, the CDR3 reads TGTGCCAGCAGCGACGGACAGGGAGGGCTTCGAGGCACCGGGGAGCTGTTTTTT. Translation: CASSDGQGGLRGTGELFF.